Sequencing of this T cell receptor beta chain was carried out in a study of tumor-infiltrating lymphocytes in primary liver carcinoma. CDR1 is MNHNS and CDR2 is SASEGT in the germline V gene. V gave up 6 bases and J gave up 3 bases; unmatched junction bases: 5. This CDR3 has 14 amino acids. A constant-region primer served to make TCR beta cDNA from roughly 460 ng total RNA. Researchers made the TCR beta libraries by running three nested multiplex PCR rounds with slightly modified ARM-PCR. Amplification in the first two PCR rounds was performed using TRBV1-TRBV30 forward primers and a C-beta reverse primer for 10 cycles each. TCRdb fed the multiplex PCR reads into MiXCR, producing one record per CDR3 protein. The sample records some 120,000 distinct CDR3 sequences, 55% to 75% being singletons. DNA and RNA were both co-extracted from around 20-30 mg of bulk tissue that had not been sorted. This clonotype was recorded many times.

The TCR comes from an older woman with primary liver carcinoma and hepatitis B virus infection. The sample was liver tumor tissue from sampling region 3. The subset was: tumor region T3, left-lateral pole. The V gene is TRBV6-1, the J gene TRBJ2-7; 10 bases line up with TRBD2. The CDR3 nucleotides read TGTGCCAGCAGGGACCTAGCGGGAGACTACGAGCAGTACTTC. This encodes CASRDLAGDYEQYF.